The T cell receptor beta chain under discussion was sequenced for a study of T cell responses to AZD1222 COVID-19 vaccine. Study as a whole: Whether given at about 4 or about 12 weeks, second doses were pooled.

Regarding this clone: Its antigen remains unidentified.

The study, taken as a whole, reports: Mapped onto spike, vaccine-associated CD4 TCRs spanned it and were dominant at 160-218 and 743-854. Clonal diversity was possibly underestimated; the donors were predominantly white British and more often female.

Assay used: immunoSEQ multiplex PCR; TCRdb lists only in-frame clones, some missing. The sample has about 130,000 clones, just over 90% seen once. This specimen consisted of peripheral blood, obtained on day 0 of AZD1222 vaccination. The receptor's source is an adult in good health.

The CDR3 nucleotides read TGCGCCAGCAGCGACAACCGGGGGGTTCGGTACGAGCAGTACTTC. Protein sequence: CASSDNRGVRYEQYF. The chain uses TRBV5-1 and TRBJ2-7, with 7 bases aligning to TRBD2. Germline-derived CDR1 and CDR2 are SGHRS and YFSETQ. The CDR3 length is 15 residues. V was pared by 4 bases and J by 4 bases, with 11 bases of the junction left unmatched.